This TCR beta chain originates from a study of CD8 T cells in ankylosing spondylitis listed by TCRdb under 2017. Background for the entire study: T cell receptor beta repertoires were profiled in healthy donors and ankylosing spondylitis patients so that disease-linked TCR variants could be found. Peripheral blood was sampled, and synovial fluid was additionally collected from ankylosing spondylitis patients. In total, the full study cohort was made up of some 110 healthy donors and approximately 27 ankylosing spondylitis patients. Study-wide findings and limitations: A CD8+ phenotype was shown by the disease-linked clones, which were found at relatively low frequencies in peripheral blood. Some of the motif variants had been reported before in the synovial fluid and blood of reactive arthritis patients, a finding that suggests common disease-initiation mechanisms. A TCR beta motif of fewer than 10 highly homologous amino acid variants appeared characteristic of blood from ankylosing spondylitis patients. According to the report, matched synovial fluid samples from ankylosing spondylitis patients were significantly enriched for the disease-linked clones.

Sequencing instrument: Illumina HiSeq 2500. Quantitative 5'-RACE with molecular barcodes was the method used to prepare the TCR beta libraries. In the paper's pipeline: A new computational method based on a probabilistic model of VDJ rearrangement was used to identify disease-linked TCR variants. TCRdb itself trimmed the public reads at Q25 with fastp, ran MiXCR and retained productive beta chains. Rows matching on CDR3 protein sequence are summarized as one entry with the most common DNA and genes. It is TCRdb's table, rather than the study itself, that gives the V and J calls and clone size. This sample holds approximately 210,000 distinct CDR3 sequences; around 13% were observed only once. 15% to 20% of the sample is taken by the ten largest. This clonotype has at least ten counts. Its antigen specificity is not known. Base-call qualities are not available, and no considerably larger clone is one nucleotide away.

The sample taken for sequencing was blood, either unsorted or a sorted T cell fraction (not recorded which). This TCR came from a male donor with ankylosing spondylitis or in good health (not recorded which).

The CDR3 has the sequence CASSPGRNYGYTF. In nucleotides, the sequence is TGTGCCAGCAGCCCGGGACGGAACTATGGCTACACCTTC. The chain is assembled from TRBV3-1 and TRBJ1-2; TRBD1 is perhaps the D gene, given 5 matching bases. The CDR3 goes from the cysteine to the phenylalanine over 13 residues. Here the CDR3 DNA is all that survives: 39 bases in frame from base 1. CDR1 LGHDT and CDR2 YNNKEL are derived from the germline V gene (reference sequence). The germline ends are 8 bases apart after V is trimmed by 4 bases and J by 2 bases.